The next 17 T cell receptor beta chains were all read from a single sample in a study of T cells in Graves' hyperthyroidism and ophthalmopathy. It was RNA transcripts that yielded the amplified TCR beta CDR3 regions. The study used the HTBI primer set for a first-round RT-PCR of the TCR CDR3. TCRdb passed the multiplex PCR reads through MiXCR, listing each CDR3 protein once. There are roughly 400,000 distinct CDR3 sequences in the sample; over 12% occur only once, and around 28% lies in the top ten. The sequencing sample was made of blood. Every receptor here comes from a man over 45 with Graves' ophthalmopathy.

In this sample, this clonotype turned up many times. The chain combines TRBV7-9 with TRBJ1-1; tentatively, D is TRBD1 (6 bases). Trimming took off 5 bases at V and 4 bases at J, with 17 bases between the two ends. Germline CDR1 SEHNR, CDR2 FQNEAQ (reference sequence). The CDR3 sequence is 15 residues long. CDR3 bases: TGTGCCAGCAGCGCCCTAAGGACAGATATCACTGAAGCTTTCTTT. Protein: CASSALRTDITEAFF.

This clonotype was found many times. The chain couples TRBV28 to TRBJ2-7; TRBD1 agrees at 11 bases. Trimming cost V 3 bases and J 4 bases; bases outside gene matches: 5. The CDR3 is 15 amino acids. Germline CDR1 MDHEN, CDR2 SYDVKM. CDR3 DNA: TGTGCCAGCAGTTTTTTGGACAGGGGGCTGTACGAGCAGTACTTC. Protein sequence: CASSFLDRGLYEQYF.

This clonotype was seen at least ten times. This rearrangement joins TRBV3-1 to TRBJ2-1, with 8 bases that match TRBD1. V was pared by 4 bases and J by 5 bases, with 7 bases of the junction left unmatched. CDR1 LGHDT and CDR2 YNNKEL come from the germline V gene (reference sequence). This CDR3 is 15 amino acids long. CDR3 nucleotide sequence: TGTGCCAGCAGCCCCGACAGGGGATGGGACAATGAGCAGTTCTTC. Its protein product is CASSPDRGWDNEQFF.

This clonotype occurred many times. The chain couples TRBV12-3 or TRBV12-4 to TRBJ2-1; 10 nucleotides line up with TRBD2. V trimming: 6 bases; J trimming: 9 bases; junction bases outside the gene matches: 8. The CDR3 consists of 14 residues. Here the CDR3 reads CASSWSSGSTEQFF. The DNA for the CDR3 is TGTGCCAGCAGCTGGTCTAGCGGGAGTACTGAGCAGTTCTTC.

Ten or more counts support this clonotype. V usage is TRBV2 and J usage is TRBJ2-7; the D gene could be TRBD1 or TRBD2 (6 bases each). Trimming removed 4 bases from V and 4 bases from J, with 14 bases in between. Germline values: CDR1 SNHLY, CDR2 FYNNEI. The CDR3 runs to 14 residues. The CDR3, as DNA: TGTGCCAGCAGTGGGGGGCGGGATGCATACGAGCAGTACTTC. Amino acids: CASSGGRDAYEQYF.

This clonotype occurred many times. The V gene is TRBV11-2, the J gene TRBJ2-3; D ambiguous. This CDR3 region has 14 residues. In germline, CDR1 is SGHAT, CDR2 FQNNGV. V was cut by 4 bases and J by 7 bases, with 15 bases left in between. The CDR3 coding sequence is TGTGCCAGCAGCTCCCCCCAACCCCCCTATACGCAGTATTTT. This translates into CASSSPQPPYTQYF.

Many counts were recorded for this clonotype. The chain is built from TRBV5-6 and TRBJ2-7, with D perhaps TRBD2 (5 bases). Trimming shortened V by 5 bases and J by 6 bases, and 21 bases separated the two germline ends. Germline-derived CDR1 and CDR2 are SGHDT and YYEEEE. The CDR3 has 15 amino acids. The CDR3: CASRRENSFTAEQYF. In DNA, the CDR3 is TGTGCCAGCAGACGGGAAAACTCCTTTACCGCCGAGCAGTACTTC. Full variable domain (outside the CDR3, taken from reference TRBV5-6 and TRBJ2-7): DAGVTQSPTHLIKTRGQQVTLRCSPKSGHDTVSWYQQALGQGPQFIFQYYEEEERQRGNFPDRFSGHQFPNYSSELNVNALLLGDSALYLCASRRENSFTAEQYFGPGTRLTVT.

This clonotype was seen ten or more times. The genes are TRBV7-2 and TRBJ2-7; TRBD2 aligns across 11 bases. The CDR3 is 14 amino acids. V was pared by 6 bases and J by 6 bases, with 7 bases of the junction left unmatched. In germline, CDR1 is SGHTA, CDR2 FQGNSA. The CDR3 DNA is TGTGCCAGCAGAGGGACGGGACTAGCGGCCGAGCAGTACTTC. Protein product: CASRGTGLAAEQYF. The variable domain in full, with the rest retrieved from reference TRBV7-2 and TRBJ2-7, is GAGVSQSPSNKVTEKGKDVELRCDPISGHTALYWYRQSLGQGLEFLIYFQGNSAPDKSGLPSDRFSAERTGGSVSTLTIQRTQQEDSAVYLCASRGTGLAAEQYFGPGTRLTVT.

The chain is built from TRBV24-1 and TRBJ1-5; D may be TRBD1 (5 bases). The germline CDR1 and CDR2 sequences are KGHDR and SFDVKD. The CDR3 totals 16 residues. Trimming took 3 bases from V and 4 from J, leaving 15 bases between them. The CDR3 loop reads CATSDTRPGSNQPQHF. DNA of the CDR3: TGTGCCACCAGTGATACCAGACCAGGGTCTAATCAGCCCCAGCATTTT.

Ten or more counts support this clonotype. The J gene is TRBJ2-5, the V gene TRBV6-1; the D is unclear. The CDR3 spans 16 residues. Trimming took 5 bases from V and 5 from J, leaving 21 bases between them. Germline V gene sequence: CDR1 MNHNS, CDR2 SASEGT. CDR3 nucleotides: TGTGCCAGCAGTTTCCCAACGTCGCCTTTAAGTGAGACCCAGTACTTC. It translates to CASSFPTSPLSETQYF.

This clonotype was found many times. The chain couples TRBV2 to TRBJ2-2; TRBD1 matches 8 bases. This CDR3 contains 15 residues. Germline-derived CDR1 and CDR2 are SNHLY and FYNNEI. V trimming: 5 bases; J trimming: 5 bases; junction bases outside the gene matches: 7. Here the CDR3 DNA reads TGTGCCAGCAGTCTTATGACAGGGGAAACCGGGGAGCTGTTTTTT. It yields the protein CASSLMTGETGELFF.

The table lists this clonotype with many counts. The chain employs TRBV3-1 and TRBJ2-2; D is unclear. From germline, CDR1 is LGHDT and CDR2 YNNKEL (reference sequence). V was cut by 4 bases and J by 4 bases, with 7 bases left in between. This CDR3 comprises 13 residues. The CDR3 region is CASSRTVTGELFF. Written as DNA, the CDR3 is TGTGCCAGCAGCCGTACCGTCACCGGGGAGCTGTTTTTT.

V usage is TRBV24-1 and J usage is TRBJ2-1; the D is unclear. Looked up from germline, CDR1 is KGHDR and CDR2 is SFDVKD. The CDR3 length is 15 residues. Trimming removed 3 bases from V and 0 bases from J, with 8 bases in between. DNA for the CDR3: TGTGCCACCAGTGATCAGAAAAGCTCCTACAATGAGCAGTTCTTC. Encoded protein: CATSDQKSSYNEQFF.

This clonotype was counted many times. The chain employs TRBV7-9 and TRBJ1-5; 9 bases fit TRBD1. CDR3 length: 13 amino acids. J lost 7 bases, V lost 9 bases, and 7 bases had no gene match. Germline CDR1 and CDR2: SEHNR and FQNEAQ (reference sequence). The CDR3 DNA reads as TGTGCCAGTACGACAGGGGGTCGACAGCCCCAGCATTTT. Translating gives CASTTGGRQPQHF.

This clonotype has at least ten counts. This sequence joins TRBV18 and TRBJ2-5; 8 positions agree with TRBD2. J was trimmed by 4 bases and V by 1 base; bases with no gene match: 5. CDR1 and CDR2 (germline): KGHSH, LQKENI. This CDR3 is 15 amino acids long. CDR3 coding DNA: TGTGCCAGCTCACCACGTACGGGAGGGACAGAGACCCAGTACTTC. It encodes CASSPRTGGTETQYF.

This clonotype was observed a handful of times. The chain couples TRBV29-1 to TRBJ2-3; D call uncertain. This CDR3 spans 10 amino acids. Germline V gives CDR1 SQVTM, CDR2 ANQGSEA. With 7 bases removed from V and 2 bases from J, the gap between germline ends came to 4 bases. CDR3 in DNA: TGCAGCGACATCACAGATACGCAGTATTTT. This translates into CSDITDTQYF.

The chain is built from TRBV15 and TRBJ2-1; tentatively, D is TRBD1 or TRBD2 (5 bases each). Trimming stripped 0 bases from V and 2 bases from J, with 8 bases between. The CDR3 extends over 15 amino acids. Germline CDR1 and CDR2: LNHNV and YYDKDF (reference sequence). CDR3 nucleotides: TGTGCCACCAGCAGAGAACGGGGCACCTACAATGAGCAGTTCTTC. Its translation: CATSRERGTYNEQFF. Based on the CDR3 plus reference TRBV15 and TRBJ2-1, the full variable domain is DAMVIQNPRYQVTQFGKPVTLSCSQTLNHNVMYWYQQKSSQAPKLLFHYYDKDFNNEADTPDNFQSRRPNTSFCFLDIRSPGLGDTAMYLCATSRERGTYNEQFFGPGTRLTVL.